The 8 T cell receptor beta chains presented below share a single source sample, sequenced in a study of blood T cells in healthy people across ages. Next came a second PCR, run for roughly 6 to 11 cycles, which used a sample-barcoded 5' primer along with a J-beta primer mix. TCRdb re-analysed the 5' RACE reads in MiXCR, keeping a single row per CDR3 protein. The table has 1,500,000 or so distinct CDR3 sequences, approximately 43% seen once. The sequenced sample consisted of blood. The receptors shown here come from a young woman in good health.

This clonotype was counted only a few times. V is TRBV4-3 and J is TRBJ1-2; TRBD1 aligns across 8 bases. V was clipped by 2 bases and J by 4 bases; unmatched bases: 3. This CDR3 region has 14 residues. CDR1 and CDR2 (germline): LGHNA, YSLEER. CDR3 residues: CASSQTGGPYGYTF. For the CDR3, the DNA is TGCGCCAGCAGCCAAACAGGGGGTCCCTATGGCTACACCTTC.

The chain combines TRBV4-3 with TRBJ1-4; D is perhaps TRBD1 (6 bases). CDR1 is LGHNA, CDR2 YSLEER, per germline. Trimming removed 2 bases from V and 8 bases from J, with 18 bases in between. There are 16 residues in the CDR3. The CDR3 region is CASSQPSTAGAEKLFF. The CDR3 bases are TGCGCCAGCAGCCAACCCTCAACCGCAGGGGCCGAAAAACTGTTTTTT.

This chain connects TRBV18 to TRBJ2-7; the D gene is possibly TRBD2 (5 bases). The end of the DNA aligns better with TRBJ2-4, so the J call may be wrong. Germline V gene sequence: CDR1 KGHSH, CDR2 LQKENI. The CDR3 spans 13 residues. The CDR3 DNA reads as TGTGCCAGCTCGGGAGACAATAATTCCATTCAGTACTTC. It encodes CASSGDNNSIQYF.

The rearrangement uses TRBV28 and TRBJ2-7, with 11 bases aligning to TRBD1. Germline CDR1 MDHEN, CDR2 SYDVKM. Trimming took 5 bases from V and 1 from J; bases not matched to a gene: 7. This CDR3 comprises 16 residues. CDR3 DNA sequence: TGTGCCAGCAGTCTCTTCGGGACAGGGGGTTCCTACGAGCAGTACTTC. It yields the protein CASSLFGTGGSYEQYF. Using reference TRBV28 and TRBJ2-7 for the parts outside the CDR3, the full variable domain is DVKVTQSSRYLVKRTGEKVFLECVQDMDHENMFWYRQDPGLGLRLIYFSYDVKMKEKGDIPEGYSVSREKKERFSLILESASTNQTSMYLCASSLFGTGGSYEQYFGPGTRLTVT.

The chain has TRBV27 and TRBJ2-4; 8 positions match TRBD2. CDR3 size: 14 residues. In germline, CDR1 is MNHEY, CDR2 SMNVEV (reference sequence). The J segment lost 7 bases and the V segment lost 5 bases, leaving 7 bases of the junction unmatched. CDR3 sequence reads: CASSMLAGLNIQYF. DNA for the CDR3: TGTGCCAGCAGTATGTTAGCGGGACTGAACATTCAGTACTTC.

This sequence joins TRBV5-1 and TRBJ1-5, with D unresolved. The CDR3 loop spans 15 amino acids. V was clipped by 3 bases and J by 1 base, with 11 bases between them. CDR1 and CDR2 from the germline V gene are SGHRS and YFSETQ. CDR3 region: CASSSEGFSNQPQHF. CDR3 bases: TGCGCCAGCAGCTCCGAGGGATTCAGCAATCAGCCCCAGCATTTT.

The gene calls are TRBV12-3 or TRBV12-4 and TRBJ1-5; a possible D gene is TRBD1 (5 bases). The CDR3 extends over 16 amino acids. V was pared by 7 bases and J by 5 bases, with 21 bases between. CDR3 coding DNA: TGTGCCAGCACCAATCGAGCGAGGCTAGGGGATCAGCCCCAGCATTTT. Translating it yields CASTNRARLGDQPQHF.

This clonotype was seen more than once but under ten times. This chain uses TRBV12-3 or TRBV12-4 with TRBJ2-1; the match to TRBD1 covers 10 bases. There are 14 residues in the CDR3. V lost 8 bases, J lost 9 bases, and 10 bases stayed unmatched. DNA of the CDR3: TGTGCCAGCTACCGGACAGGGGGAATCGGTGAGCAGTTCTTC. Translated, it gives CASYRTGGIGEQFF.